A single sample is the source of the 7 T cell receptor beta chains below, sequenced in a study of blood T cell repertoires in COVID-19. Method: immunoSEQ multiplex PCR; TCRdb's copy keeps in-frame clones and lacks some. The repertoire includes roughly 190,000 clones, about 80% of them detected once, and about 2.6% sits in the top ten. Material for sequencing was peripheral blood. Receptors originate from a human donor with acute or convalescent COVID-19. The donor label of this sample is uncertain.

This clone has only a few counts. The chain employs TRBV28 and TRBJ2-7, with TRBD1 matching over 12 bases. CDR1 MDHEN and CDR2 SYDVKM come from the germline V gene. After removal of 6 bases from V and 3 bases from J, the junction contained 6 bases not matched to a gene. CDR3 length: 15 residues. CDR3 sequence (DNA): TGTGCCAGCAGGGGACAGGGGGCCAATGGCTACGAGCAGTACTTC. This sequence encodes CASRGQGANGYEQYF.

As DNA, the CDR3 is TGCGCCAGCAGCTTGGAGGGGCGGCGTCCAGATACGCAGTATTTT. This encodes CASSLEGRRPDTQYF. This sequence joins TRBV5-1 and TRBJ2-3, with D possibly TRBD1 on 5 matching bases. V shed 0 bases and J shed 4 bases, with 12 bases lying between them. CDR3 size: 15 residues. Germline V CDR1 and CDR2: SGHRS, YFSETQ.

V and J are TRBV7-2 and TRBJ2-2; D may be TRBD1 (5 bases). V dropped 4 bases and J dropped 3 bases, with 15 bases sitting between them. CDR1 SGHTA and CDR2 FQGNSA come from the germline V gene. The CDR3 is 16 amino acids. The CDR3 spells CASSSIRGQYTGELFF. For the CDR3, the DNA is TGTGCCAGCAGCTCCATCCGCGGACAATACACCGGGGAGCTGTTTTTT.

The rearrangement uses TRBV5-1 and TRBJ2-7, with TRBD2 identical over 10 bases. The germline CDR1 and CDR2 sequences are SGHRS and YFSETQ. CDR3 length: 15 amino acids. V was clipped by 1 base and J by 6 bases; unmatched bases: 7. CDR3 DNA sequence: TGCGCCAGCAGCTTGTTCACTAGCGGGATGGGCGAGCAGTACTTC. The encoded protein is CASSLFTSGMGEQYF. Full variable domain (outside the CDR3, taken from reference TRBV5-1 and TRBJ2-7): KAGVTQTPRYLIKTRGQQVTLSCSPISGHRSVSWYQQTPGQGLQFLFEYFSETQRNKGNFPGRFSGRQFSNSRSEMNVSTLELGDSALYLCASSLFTSGMGEQYFGPGTRLTVT.

The chain has TRBV11-3 and TRBJ1-1; TRBD1 matches 8 bases. Germline trimming cut 4 bases from V and 8 bases from J; bases unmatched to any gene: 3. CDR3 length: 12 residues. Per germline, CDR1 SGHNT and CDR2 YENEEA. The DNA of the CDR3 is TGTGCCAGCAGCTCCCGGACAGGGGAAGCTTTCTTT. It encodes CASSSRTGEAFF.

This chain links TRBV29-1 with TRBJ2-6; no clear D. CDR3 length equals 13 residues. Germline CDR1 SQVTM, CDR2 ANQGSEA. The V end lost 5 bases, the J end lost 0 bases, and 5 bases lay between the germline ends. CDR3 region: CSVHSSGANVLTF. The CDR3 nucleotides are TGCAGCGTTCACAGCTCTGGGGCCAACGTCCTGACTTTC.

The chain is built from TRBV5-1 and TRBJ1-1; 8 bases map to TRBD1. The V gene's germline CDR1 is SGHRS and CDR2 YFSETQ. The CDR3 covers 14 residues. Germline trimming cut 3 bases from V and 4 bases from J; bases unmatched to any gene: 5. This CDR3 is CASSSGQGSTEAFF. CDR3 coding DNA: TGCGCCAGCAGCTCCGGACAGGGATCCACTGAAGCTTTCTTT. Drawing the rest from reference TRBV5-1 and TRBJ1-1, the complete variable domain is KAGVTQTPRYLIKTRGQQVTLSCSPISGHRSVSWYQQTPGQGLQFLFEYFSETQRNKGNFPGRFSGRQFSNSRSEMNVSTLELGDSALYLCASSSGQGSTEAFFGQGTRLTVV.